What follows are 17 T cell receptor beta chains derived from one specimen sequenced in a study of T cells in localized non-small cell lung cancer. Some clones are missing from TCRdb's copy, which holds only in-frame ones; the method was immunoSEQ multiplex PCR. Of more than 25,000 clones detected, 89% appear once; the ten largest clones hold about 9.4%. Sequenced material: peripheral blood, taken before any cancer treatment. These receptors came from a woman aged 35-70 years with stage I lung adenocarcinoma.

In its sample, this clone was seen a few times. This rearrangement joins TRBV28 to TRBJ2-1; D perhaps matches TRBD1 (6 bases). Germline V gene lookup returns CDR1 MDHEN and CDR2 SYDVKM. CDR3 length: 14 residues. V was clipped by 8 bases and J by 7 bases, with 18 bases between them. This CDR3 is CASGPTGLKNEQFF. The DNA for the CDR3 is TGTGCCAGCGGGCCTACAGGGTTAAAAAATGAGCAGTTCTTC. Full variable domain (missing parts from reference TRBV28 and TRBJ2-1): DVKVTQSSRYLVKRTGEKVFLECVQDMDHENMFWYRQDPGLGLRLIYFSYDVKMKEKGDIPEGYSVSREKKERFSLILESASTNQTSMYLCASGPTGLKNEQFFGPGTRLTVL.

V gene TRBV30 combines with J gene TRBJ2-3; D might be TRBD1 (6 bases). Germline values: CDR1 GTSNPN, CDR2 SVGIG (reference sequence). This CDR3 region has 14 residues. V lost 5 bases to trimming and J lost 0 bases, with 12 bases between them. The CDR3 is CAWRDTGSTDTQYF. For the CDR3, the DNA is TGTGCCTGGCGGGACACCGGCAGCACAGATACGCAGTATTTT. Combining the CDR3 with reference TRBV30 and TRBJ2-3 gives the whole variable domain SQTIHQWPATLVQPVGSPLSLECTVEGTSNPNLYWYRQAAGRGLQLLFYSVGIGQISSEVPQNLSASRPQDRQFILSSKKLLLSDSGFYLCAWRDTGSTDTQYFGPGTRLTVL.

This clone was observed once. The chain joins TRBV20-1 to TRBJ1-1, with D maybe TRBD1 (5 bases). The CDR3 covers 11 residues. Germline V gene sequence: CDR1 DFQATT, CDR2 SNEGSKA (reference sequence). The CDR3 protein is CRLGGNTEAFF. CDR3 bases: TGCAGATTGGGGGGGAACACTGAAGCTTTCTTT.

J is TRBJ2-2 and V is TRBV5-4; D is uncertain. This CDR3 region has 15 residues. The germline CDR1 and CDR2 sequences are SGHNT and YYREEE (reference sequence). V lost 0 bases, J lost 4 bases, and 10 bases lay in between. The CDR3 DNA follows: TGTGCCAGCAGCTTGGCCGAGAAGCGCACCGGGGAGCTGTTTTTT. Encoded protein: CASSLAEKRTGELFF.

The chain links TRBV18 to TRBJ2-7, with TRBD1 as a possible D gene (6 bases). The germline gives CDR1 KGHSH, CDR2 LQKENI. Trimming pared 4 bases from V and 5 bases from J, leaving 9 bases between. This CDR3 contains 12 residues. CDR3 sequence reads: CASSQGQNEQYF. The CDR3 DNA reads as TGTGCCAGCTCACAAGGACAGAACGAGCAGTACTTC.

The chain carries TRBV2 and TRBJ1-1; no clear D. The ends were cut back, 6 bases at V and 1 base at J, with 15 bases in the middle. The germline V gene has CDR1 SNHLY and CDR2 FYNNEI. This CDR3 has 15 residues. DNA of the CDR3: TGTGCCAGCAGCCCCCGGATCGGCACGAACACTGAAGCTTTCTTT. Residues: CASSPRIGTNTEAFF.

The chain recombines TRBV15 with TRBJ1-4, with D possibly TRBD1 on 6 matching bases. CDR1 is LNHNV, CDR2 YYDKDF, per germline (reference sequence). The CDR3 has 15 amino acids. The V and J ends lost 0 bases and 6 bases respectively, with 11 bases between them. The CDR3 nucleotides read TGTGCCACCAGCAGAGATATAGGGGGGGATGAAAAACTGTTTTTT. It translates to CATSRDIGGDEKLFF.

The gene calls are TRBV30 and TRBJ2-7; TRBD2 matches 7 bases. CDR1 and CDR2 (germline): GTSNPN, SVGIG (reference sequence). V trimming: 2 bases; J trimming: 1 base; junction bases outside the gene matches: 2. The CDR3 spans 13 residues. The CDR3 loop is CAWSPRGSYEQYF. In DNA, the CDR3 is TGTGCCTGGAGTCCGCGGGGGTCCTACGAGCAGTACTTC.

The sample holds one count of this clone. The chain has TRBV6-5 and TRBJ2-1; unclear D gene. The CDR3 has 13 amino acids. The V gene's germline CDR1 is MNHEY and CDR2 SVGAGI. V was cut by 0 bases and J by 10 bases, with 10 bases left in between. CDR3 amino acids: CASSYSRRREQFF. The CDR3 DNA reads TGTGCCAGCAGTTACTCGAGACGTCGAGAGCAGTTCTTC.

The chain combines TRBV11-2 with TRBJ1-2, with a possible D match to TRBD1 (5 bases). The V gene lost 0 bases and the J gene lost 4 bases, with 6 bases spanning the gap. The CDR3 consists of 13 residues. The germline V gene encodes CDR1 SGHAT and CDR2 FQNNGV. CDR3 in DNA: TGTGCCAGCAGCTTAGAAGACAGCTATGGCTACACCTTC. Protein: CASSLEDSYGYTF.

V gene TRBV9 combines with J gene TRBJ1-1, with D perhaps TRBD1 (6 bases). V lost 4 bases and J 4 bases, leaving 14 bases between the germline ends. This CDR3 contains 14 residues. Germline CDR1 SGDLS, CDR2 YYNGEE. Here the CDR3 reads CASSPGGHGTEAFF. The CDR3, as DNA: TGTGCCAGCAGCCCCGGGGGGCATGGCACTGAAGCTTTCTTT.

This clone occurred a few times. CDR3 DNA sequence: TGCGCCAGCAGCTTGATCCGGACAGGGATACAAGAGACCCAGTACTTC. Its translation is CASSLIRTGIQETQYF. The chain links TRBV5-1 to TRBJ2-5; 8 bases fit TRBD1. The ends lost 1 base at V and 2 bases at J; junction bases unmatched: 7. The CDR3 runs 16 residues. The germline V gene has CDR1 SGHRS and CDR2 YFSETQ.

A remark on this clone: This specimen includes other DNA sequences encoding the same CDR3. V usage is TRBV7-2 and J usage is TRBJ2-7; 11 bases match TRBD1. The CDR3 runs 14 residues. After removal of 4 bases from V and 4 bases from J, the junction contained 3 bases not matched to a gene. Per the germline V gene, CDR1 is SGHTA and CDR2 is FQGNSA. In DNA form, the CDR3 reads TGTGCCAGCAGCTCCGGGACAGGGGGGTACGAGCAGTACTTC. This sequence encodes CASSSGTGGYEQYF.

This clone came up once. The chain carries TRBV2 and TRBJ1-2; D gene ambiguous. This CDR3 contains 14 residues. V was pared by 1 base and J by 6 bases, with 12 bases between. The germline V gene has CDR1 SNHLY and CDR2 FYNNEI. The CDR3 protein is CASSEVRRQNGYTF. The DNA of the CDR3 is TGTGCCAGCAGTGAAGTTCGAAGGCAGAATGGCTACACCTTC. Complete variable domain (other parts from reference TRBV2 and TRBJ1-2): EPEVTQTPSHQVTQMGQEVILRCVPISNHLYFYWYRQILGQKVEFLVSFYNNEISEKSEIFDDQFSVERPDGSNFTLKIRSTKLEDSAMYFCASSEVRRQNGYTFGSGTRLTVV.

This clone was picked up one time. This chain's CDR3 is CASSSTGLAKNIQYF. The CDR3 DNA follows: TGTGCCAGCAGTTCGACAGGACTAGCCAAAAACATTCAGTACTTC. The rearrangement links TRBV28 to TRBJ2-4, with D tentatively TRBD1 (6 bases). The CDR3 runs to 15 residues. Germline V CDR1 and CDR2: MDHEN, SYDVKM. V gave up 4 bases and J gave up 0 bases, with 10 bases separating them.

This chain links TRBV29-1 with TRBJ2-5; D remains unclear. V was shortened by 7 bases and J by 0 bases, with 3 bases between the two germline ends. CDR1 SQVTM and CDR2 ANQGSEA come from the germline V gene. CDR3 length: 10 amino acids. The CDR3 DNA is TGCAGCGCCGACCAAGAGACCCAGTACTTC. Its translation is CSADQETQYF.

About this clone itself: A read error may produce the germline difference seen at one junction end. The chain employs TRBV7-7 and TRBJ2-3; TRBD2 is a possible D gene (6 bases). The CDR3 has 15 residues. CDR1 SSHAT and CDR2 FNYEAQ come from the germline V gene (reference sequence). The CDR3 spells CASSSRPGGTDTQYF. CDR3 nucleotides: TGTGCTAGCAGCTCCCGCCCGGGGGGCACAGATACGCAGTATTTT.